This record concerns one T cell receptor (beta chain) sequence. This sample was included in a study of identical twins. Germline V gene lookup returns CDR1 KGHSH and CDR2 LQKENI. The ends were cut back, 4 bases at V and 2 bases at J, with 20 bases in the middle. The CDR3 runs 17 residues. MiXCR, run by TCRdb on the 5' RACE reads, gives a single entry per CDR3 protein. This sample yields 640,000 or so distinct CDR3 sequences, of which less than 7% are seen a single time; about 2% belongs to the top ten. This TCR derives from a man younger than 35 in good health. The specimen was naive T cells sorted from blood. The chain is built from TRBV18 and TRBJ1-2; D is uncertain. CDR3 sequence (DNA): TGTGCCAGCTCACAAGCTGTTGGTACCGCACAGAACTATGGCTACACCTTC. As protein: CASSQAVGTAQNYGYTF.